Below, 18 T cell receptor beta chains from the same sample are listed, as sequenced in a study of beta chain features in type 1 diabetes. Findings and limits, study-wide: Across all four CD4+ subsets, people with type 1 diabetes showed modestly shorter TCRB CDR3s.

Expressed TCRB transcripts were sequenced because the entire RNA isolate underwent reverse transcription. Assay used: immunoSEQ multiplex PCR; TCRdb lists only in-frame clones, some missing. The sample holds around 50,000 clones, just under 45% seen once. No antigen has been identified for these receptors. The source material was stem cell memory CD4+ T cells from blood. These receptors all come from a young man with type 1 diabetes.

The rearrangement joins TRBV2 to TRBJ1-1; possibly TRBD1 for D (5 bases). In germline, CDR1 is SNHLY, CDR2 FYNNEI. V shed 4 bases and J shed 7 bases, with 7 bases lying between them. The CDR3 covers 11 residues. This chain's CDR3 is CASSGQIEAFF. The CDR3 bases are TGTGCCAGCAGTGGACAGATTGAAGCTTTCTTT.

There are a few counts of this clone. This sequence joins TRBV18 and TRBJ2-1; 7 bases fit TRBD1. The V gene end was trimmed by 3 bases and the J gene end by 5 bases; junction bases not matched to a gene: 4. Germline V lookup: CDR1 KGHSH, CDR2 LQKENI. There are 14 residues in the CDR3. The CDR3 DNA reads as TGTGCCAGCTCACCTGGGACAGAAGACAATGAGCAGTTCTTC. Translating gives CASSPGTEDNEQFF.

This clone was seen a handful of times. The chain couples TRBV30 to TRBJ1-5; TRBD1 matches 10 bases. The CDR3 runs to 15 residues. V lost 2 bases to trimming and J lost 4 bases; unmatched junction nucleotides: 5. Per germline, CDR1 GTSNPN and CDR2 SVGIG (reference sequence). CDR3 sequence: CAWSILGQGNQPQHF. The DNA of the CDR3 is TGTGCCTGGAGTATATTGGGACAGGGGAATCAGCCCCAGCATTTT.

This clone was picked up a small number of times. CDR3 DNA: TGTGCCAGCTCACCGGCAGGGGCGGAGACCCAGTACTTC. Encoded protein: CASSPAGAETQYF. The chain uses TRBV18 and TRBJ2-5; weak D call: TRBD1 (6 bases). Deletions cut 3 bases from V and 5 bases from J, with 10 bases between. The germline gives CDR1 KGHSH, CDR2 LQKENI. This CDR3 region has 13 residues.

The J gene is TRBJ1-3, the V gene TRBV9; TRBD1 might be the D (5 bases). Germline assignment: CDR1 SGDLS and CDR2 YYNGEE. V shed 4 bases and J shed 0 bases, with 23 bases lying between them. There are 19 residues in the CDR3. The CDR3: CASSMGRGIGFSSGNTIYF. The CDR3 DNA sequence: TGTGCCAGCAGCATGGGAAGGGGTATAGGGTTCAGCTCTGGAAACACCATATATTTT.

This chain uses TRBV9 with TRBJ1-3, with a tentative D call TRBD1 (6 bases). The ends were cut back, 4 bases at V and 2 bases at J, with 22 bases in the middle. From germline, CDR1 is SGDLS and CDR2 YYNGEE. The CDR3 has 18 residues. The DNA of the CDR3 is TGTGCCAGCAGCCTCACGATCGGTACAGGGATGGCTGGAAACACCATATATTTT. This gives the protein CASSLTIGTGMAGNTIYF. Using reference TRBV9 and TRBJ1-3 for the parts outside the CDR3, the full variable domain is DSGVTQTPKHLITATGQRVTLRCSPRSGDLSVYWYQQSLDQGLQFLIQYYNGEERAKGNILERFSAQQFPDLHSELNLSSLELGDSALYFCASSLTIGTGMAGNTIYFGEGSWLTVV.

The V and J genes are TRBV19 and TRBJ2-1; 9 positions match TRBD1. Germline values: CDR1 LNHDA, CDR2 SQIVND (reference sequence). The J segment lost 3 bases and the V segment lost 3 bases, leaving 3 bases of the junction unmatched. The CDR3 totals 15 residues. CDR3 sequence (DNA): TGTGCCAGTAGTATGGGGACAGGGTTCTACAATGAGCAGTTCTTC. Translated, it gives CASSMGTGFYNEQFF.

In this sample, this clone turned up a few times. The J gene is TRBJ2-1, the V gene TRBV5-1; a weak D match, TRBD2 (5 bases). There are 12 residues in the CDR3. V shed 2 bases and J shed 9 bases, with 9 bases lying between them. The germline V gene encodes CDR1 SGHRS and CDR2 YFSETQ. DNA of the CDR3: TGCGCCAGCAGCTTATCCCTAGCTGAGCAGTTCTTC. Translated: CASSLSLAEQFF.

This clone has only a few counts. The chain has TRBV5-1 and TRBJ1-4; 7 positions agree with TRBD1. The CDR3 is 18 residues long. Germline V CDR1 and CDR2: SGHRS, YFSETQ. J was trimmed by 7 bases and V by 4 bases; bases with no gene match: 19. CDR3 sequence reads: CASSPLLSVRDSSEKLFF. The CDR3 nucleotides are TGCGCCAGCAGCCCACTCCTTTCGGTCCGGGACAGTTCTGAAAAACTGTTTTTT.

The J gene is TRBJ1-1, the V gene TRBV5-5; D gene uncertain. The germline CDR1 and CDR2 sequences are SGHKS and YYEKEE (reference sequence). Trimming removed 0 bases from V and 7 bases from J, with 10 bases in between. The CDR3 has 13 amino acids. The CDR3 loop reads CASSLDPRSEAFF. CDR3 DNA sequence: TGTGCCAGCAGCTTGGATCCCCGGAGTGAAGCTTTCTTT.

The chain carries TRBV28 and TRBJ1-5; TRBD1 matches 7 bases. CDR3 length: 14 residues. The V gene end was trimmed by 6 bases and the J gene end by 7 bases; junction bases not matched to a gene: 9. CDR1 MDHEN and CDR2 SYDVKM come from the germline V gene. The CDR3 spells CASRQDRVGQPQHF. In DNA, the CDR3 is TGTGCCAGCAGGCAAGACAGGGTAGGACAGCCCCAGCATTTT. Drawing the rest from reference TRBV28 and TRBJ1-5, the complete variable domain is DVKVTQSSRYLVKRTGEKVFLECVQDMDHENMFWYRQDPGLGLRLIYFSYDVKMKEKGDIPEGYSVSREKKERFSLILESASTNQTSMYLCASRQDRVGQPQHFGDGTRLSIL.

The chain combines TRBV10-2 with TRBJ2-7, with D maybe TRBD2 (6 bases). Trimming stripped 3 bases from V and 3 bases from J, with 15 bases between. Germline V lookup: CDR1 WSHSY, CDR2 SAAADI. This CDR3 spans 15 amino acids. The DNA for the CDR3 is TGCGCCAGCAGTGATCCCTCCGGGAGCCGCTACGAGCAGTACTTC. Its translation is CASSDPSGSRYEQYF.

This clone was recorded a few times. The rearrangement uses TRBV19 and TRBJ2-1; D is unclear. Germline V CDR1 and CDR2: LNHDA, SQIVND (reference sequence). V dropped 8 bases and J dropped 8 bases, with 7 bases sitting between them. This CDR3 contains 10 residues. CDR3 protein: CASLVHEQFF. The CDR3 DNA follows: TGTGCCAGTCTCGTCCATGAGCAGTTCTTC.

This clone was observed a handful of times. CDR3 region: CASSFSGTGSDEQFF. DNA of the CDR3: TGCGCCAGCAGCTTTTCCGGGACAGGGAGTGATGAGCAGTTCTTC. This chain uses TRBV5-1 with TRBJ2-1, with 9 bases aligning to TRBD1. With V trimmed by 2 bases and J by 8 bases, 8 bases remained unmatched. Germline lookup yields CDR1 SGHRS and CDR2 YFSETQ. The CDR3 length is 15 residues.

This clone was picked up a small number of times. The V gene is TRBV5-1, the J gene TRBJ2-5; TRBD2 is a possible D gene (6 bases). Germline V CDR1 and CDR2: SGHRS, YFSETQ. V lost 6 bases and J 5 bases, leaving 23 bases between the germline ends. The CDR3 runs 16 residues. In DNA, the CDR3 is TGCGCCAGCAAGGGCCGGACGGGACTGAGGGAGGAGACCCAGTACTTC. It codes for CASKGRTGLREETQYF.

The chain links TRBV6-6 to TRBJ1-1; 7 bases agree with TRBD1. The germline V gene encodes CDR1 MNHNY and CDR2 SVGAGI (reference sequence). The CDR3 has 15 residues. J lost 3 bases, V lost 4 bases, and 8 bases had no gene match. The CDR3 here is CASSSTGVRDTEAFF. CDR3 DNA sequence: TGTGCCAGCAGTTCCACAGGGGTGCGTGACACTGAAGCTTTCTTT.

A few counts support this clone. In DNA, the CDR3 is TGTGCCAGCAGTTTATTGGTCGGGGTGACCGGGGAGCTGTTTTTT. Its protein is CASSLLVGVTGELFF. This chain uses TRBV28 with TRBJ2-2; a weak D match, TRBD2 (5 bases). Germline V gene sequence: CDR1 MDHEN, CDR2 SYDVKM. Trimming removed 1 base from V and 5 bases from J, with 11 bases in between. The CDR3 runs 15 residues.

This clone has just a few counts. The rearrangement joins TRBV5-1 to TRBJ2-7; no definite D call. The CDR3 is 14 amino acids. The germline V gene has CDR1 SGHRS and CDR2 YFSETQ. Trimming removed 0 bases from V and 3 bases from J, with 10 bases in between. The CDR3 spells CASSLAGAIYEQYF. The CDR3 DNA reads TGCGCCAGCAGCTTGGCGGGTGCTATCTACGAGCAGTACTTC.